This TCR beta chain was profiled in a study of blood T cell repertoires in COVID-19. Overall study: Samples came from the United States, Italy and Spain, spanning acute and convalescent COVID-19. PBMCs, B-cell-depleted T cells, or T cells were the source of the cDNA or gDNA that made up the material.

Germline loops: CDR1 SGHDN, CDR2 FVKESK. V was clipped by 3 bases and J by 3 bases, with 23 bases between them. This CDR3 comprises 18 residues. Original analysis: Amplification of reference gene primers was used by the study to estimate nucleated cell counts. TCRdb's table, derived via immunoSEQ multiplex PCR, lists solely in-frame clones and lacks some. V and J calls plus clone size are reproduced from that table; the DNA served to infer D and trimming. The sample yields some 49,000 clones, approximately 95% seen once. Sequencing input: peripheral blood. The rearrangement links TRBV14 to TRBJ2-5; tentatively, D is TRBD1 (5 bases). The TCR was taken from a man aged 55 to 70 with COVID-19, enrolled during active disease. The CDR3 region has the DNA TGTGCCAGCAGCCAGAGTGAGGCCAGGACAACCGTAAAAGAGACCCAGTACTTC. Residues: CASSQSEARTTVKETQYF.